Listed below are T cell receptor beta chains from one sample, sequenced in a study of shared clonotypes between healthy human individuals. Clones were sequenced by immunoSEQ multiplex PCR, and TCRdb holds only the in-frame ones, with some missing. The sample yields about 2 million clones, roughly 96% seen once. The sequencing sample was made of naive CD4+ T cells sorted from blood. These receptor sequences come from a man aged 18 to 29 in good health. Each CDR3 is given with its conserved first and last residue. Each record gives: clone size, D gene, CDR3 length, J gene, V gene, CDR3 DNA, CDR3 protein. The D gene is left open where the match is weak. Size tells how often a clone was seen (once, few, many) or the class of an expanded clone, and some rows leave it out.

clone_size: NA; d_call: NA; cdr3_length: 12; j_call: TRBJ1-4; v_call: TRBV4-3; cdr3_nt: TGCGCCAGCAGCCAAGTACGAGAAAAACTGTTTTTT; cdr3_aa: CASSQVREKLFF
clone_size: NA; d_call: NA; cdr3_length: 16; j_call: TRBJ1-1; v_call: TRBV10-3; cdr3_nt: TGTGCCATCAGTGATGAGGCGAGGGCGAGGGGTCCTGAAGCTTTCTTT; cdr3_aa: CAISDEARARGPEAFF
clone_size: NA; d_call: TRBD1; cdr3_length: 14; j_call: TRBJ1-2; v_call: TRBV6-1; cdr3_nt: TGTGCCAGCAGGGGGACAGGGGTGAACTATGGCTACACCTTC; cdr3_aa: CASRGTGVNYGYTF
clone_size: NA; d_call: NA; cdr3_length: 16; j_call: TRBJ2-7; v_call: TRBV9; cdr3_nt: TGTGCCAGCAGCGTAGGTGGAGGGCCCGGCTCCTACGAGCAGTACTTC; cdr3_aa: CASSVGGGPGSYEQYF
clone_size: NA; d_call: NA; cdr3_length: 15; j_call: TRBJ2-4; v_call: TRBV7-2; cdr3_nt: TGTGCCAGCAGCCTCCTCGGAGTCATCAAAAACATTCAGTACTTC; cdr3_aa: CASSLLGVIKNIQYF
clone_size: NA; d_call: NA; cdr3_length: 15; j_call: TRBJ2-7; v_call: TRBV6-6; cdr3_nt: TGTGCCAGCAGTTCGACCGGGACGGGAGACTACGAGCAGTACTTC; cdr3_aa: CASSSTGTGDYEQYF
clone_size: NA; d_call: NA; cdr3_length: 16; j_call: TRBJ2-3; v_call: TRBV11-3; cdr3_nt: TGTGCCAGCAGCTTAGGAGGGACATCTAGCACAGATACGCAGTATTTT; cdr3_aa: CASSLGGTSSTDTQYF
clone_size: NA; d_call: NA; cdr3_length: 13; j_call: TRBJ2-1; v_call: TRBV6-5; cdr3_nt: TGTGCCTCAACTCAGGGGCGCGACAATGAGCAGTTCTTC; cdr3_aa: CASTQGRDNEQFF
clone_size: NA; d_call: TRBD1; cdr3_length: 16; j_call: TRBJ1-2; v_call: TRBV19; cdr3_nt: TGTGCCAGTAGTACCCCAGGACAGGGAGTGAACTATGGCTACACCTTC; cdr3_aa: CASSTPGQGVNYGYTF
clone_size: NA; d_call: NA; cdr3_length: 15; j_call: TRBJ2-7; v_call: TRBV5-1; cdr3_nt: TGCGCCAGCAGCCAAACAGTTCAGAGCTCCTACGAGCAGTACTTC; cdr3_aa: CASSQTVQSSYEQYF
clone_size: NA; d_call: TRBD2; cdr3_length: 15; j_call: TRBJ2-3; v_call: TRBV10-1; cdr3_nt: TGCGCCAGCAGTGAGTCCCCGCGGGGGGCAGATACGCAGTATTTT; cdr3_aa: CASSESPRGADTQYF
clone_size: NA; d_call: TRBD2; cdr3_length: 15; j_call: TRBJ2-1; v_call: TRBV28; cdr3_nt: TGTGCCAGCAGTGTGAGCGGGGGGTCCTCGAATGAGCAGTTCTTC; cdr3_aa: CASSVSGGSSNEQFF
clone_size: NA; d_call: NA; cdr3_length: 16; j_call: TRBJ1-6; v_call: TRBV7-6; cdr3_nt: TGTGCCAGCAGCTACACAGGGAGCTCCTATAATTCACCCCTCCACTTT; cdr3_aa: CASSYTGSSYNSPLHF
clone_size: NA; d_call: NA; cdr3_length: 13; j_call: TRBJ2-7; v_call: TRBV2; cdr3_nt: TGTGCCAGCATCTCACAGCTAACTGGGGAGCAGTACTTC; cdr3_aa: CASISQLTGEQYF
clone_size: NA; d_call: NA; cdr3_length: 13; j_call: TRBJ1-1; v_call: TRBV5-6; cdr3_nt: TGTGCCAGCACCATCCTATTGGAACCGCGTGCTTTCTTT; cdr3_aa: CASTILLEPRAFF
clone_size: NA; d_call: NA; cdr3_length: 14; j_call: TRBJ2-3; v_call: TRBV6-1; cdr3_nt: TGTGCCAGCAGGGCGGGGCCAGGAACAGATACGCAGTATTTT; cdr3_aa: CASRAGPGTDTQYF
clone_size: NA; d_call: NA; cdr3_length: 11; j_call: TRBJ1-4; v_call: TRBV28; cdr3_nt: TGTGCCAGCAGGGGGTGGGAAAAACTGTTTTTT; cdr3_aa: CASRGWEKLFF
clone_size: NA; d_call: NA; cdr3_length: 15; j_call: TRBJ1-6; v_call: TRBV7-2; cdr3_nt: TGTGCCAGCAGCTTTGACGGAAACTATAATTCACCCCTCCACTTT; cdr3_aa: CASSFDGNYNSPLHF
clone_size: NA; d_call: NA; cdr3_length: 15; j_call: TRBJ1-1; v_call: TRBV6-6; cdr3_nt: TGTGCCAGCAGTTACTCGGTCAGGGGATGGACTGAAGCTTTCTTT; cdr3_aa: CASSYSVRGWTEAFF
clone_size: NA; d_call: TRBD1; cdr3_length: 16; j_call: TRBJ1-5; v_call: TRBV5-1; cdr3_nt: TGCGCCAGCAGCTTGGGGGACAGTGTCGGCAATCAGCCCCAGCATTTT; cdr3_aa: CASSLGDSVGNQPQHF
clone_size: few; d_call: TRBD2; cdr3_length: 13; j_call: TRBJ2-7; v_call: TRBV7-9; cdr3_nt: TGTGCCAGCCAGCGGGGGGGCTCCTACGAGCAGTACTTC; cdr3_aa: CASQRGGSYEQYF
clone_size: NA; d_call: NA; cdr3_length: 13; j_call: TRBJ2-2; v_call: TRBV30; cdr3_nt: TGTGCCTGGAGTCAAAGGGTGGGCGGGGAGCTGTTTTTT; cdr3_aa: CAWSQRVGGELFF
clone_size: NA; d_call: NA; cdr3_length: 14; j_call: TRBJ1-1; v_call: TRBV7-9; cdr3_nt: TGTGCCAGCAGCTTAAACGGTTATAACACTGAAGCTTTCTTT; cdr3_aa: CASSLNGYNTEAFF
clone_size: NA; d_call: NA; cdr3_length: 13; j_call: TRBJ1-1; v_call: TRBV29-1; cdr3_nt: TGCAGCGGTATCAGGGGTGGGAACACTGAAGCTTTCTTT; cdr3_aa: CSGIRGGNTEAFF
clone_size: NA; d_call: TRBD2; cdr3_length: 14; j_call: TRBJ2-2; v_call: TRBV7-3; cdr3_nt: TGTGCCAGCAGCCCCGGGAGGGTGGTCGGGGAGCTGTTTTTT; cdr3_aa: CASSPGRVVGELFF
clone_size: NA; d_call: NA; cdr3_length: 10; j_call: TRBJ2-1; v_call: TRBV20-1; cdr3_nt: TGCAGTGCTAGTAGTGATGAGCAGTTCTTC; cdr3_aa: CSASSDEQFF
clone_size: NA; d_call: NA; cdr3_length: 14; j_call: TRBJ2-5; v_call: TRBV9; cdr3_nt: TGTGCCAGCAGCGTAGGCCCCGGGACCGAGACCCAGTACTTC; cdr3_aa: CASSVGPGTETQYF
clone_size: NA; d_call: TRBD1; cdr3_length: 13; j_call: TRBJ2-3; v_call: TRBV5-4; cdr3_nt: TGTGCCAGCAGCTTGGGGGACAGAGATACGCAGTATTTT; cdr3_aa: CASSLGDRDTQYF
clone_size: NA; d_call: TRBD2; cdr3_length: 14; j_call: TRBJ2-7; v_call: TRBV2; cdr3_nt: TGTGCCAGCAGTACTAGCGGGGGGGCGTTGTGGCAGTACTTC; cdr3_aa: CASSTSGGALWQYF
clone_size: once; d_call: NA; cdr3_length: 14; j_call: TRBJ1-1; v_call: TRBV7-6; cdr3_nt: TGTGCCAGCAGCTTCCAGGGAGGGGGAGGTGAAGCTTTCTTT; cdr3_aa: CASSFQGGGGEAFF
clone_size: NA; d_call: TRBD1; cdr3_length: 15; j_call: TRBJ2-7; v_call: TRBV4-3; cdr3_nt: TGCGCCAGCAGCCAAGAAGTGGGCGAGGGGGCGCGTCAGTACTTC; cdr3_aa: CASSQEVGEGARQYF
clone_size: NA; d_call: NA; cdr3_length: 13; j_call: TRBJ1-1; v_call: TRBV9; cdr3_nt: TGTGCCAGCAGCGTAGAGGAGAGGACTGAAGCTTTCTTT; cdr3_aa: CASSVEERTEAFF
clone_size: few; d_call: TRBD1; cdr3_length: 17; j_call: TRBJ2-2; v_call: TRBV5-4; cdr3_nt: TGTGCCAGCAGCCCCCGGGACAGGAGCGCGAACACCGGGGAGCTGTTTTTT; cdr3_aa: CASSPRDRSANTGELFF
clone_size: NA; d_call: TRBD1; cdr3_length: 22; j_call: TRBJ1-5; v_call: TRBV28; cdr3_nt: TGTGCCAGCAGTCCTCTTGTTACCCTTTTGGGACAGCCAAGGCTTAGCAATCAGCCCCAGCATTTT; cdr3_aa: CASSPLVTLLGQPRLSNQPQHF
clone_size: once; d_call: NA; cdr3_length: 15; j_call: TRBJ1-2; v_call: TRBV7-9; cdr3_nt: TGTGCCAGCAGCTTGGGGGCACCGACAAGCTATGGCTACACCTTC; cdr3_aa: CASSLGAPTSYGYTF
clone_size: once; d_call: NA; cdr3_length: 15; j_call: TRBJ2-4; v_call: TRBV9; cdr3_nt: TGTGCCAGCAACCGCGATTCGGGAGACTCGAACATTCAGTACTTC; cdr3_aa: CASNRDSGDSNIQYF
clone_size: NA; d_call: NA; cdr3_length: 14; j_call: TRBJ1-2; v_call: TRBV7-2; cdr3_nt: TGTGCCAGCAGCTACAAATTTCAGGGTTATGGCTACACCTTC; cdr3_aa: CASSYKFQGYGYTF
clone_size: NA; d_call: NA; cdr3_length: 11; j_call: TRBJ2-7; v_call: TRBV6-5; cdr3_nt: TGTGCCAGCAGTTACGGGGACGAGCAGTACTTC; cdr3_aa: CASSYGDEQYF
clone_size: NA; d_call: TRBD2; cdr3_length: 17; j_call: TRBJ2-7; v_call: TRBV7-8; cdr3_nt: TGTGCCAGCAGCTTAGGGGGACTAGCGGGGAGCTCCTACGAGCAGTACTTC; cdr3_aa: CASSLGGLAGSSYEQYF
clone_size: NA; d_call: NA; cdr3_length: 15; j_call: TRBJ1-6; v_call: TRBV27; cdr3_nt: TGTGCCAGCAGTACACGTAGCTCCTATAATTCACCCCTCCACTTT; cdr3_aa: CASSTRSSYNSPLHF
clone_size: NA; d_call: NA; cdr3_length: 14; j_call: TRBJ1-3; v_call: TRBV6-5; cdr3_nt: TGTGCCACCCAAGAGCCGGGAATAGGAAACACCATATATTTT; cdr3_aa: CATQEPGIGNTIYF
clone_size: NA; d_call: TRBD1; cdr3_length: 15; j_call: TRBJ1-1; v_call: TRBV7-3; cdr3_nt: TGTGCCAGCAGCTCCCGGACAGGGGTTGGCACTGAAGCTTTCTTT; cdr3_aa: CASSSRTGVGTEAFF
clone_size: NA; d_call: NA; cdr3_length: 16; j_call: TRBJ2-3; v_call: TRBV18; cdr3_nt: TGTGCCAGCTCACCGCCGACCGGAGGGGGAGCAGATACGCAGTATTTT; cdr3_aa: CASSPPTGGGADTQYF
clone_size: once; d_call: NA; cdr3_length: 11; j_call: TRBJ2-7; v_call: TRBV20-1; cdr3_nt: TGCAGTGCTCCAAAAGGGGGTCAGCAGTACTTC; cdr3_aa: CSAPKGGQQYF
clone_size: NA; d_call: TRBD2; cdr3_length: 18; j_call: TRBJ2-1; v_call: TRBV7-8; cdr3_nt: TGTGCCAGCAGCTTAGCGGTGGCAGGGACTAGCAGGTACAATGAGCAGTTCTTC; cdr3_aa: CASSLAVAGTSRYNEQFF
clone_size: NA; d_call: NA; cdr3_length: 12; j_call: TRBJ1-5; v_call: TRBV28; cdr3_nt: TGTGCCAGCCACCGGTCAGGGCAGCCCCAGCATTTT; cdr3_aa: CASHRSGQPQHF